Described below is a single TCR beta chain sequence and its context. TCRdb re-called the RACE reads with MiXCR, one entry per CDR3 protein. Among roughly 81,000 distinct CDR3 sequences listed, over 6.5% were seen once. The sample's time point: pre-sensitization, week 0. The treatment here: therapeutic diphenylcyclopropenone sensitization with weekly scalp DPC. The record originates from a study of human T cells and chemical hapten exposure. This sequence originates from a man aged 35 to 55 with alopecia areata. Some clones in this sample may be carry-over from other donors' samples. The sequencing here drew on whole blood, taken in connection with sensitization to the hapten diphenylcyclopropenone (DPC).

In nucleotides, the CDR3 is TGCAGTGCTAGTCAACTCACAGGGTTGAATGGCTACACCTTC. Translated: CSASQLTGLNGYTF. This rearrangement joins TRBV20-1 to TRBJ1-2; D is perhaps TRBD1 (6 bases). The CDR3 is 14 residues long. Trimming cost V 3 bases and J 6 bases, with 17 bases left between them. Germline V gene lookup returns CDR1 DFQATT and CDR2 SNEGSKA (reference sequence).